Below are 8 T cell receptor beta chains sequenced from a single sample in a study of radiation and T cells in renal cell carcinoma (dated by TCRdb to about 2020). According to the study, the label for this sample's time point signals: baseline pretreatment blood. Read against the paper, the sample's treatment or condition label means: 15 Gy SBRT to primary tumor, nephrectomy 4 weeks later. The library was obtained by the immunoSEQ multiplex PCR assay. TCRdb provides this immuneACCESS table in a form limited to in-frame rearrangements. Some clones are lacking; in checked studies, under half of them reflect an unresolved V gene, and why the rest are absent is not known. This sample is represented by approximately 150,000 clones; 83% of them were singletons. Roughly 23% of the sample belongs to the ten largest clones. Sequencing was performed on blood, taken from a patient whose treatment included radiotherapy and nephrectomy. The receptors shown here come from a woman aged 45-65 years with renal cell carcinoma.

This clone came up many times. The chain links TRBV11-2 to TRBJ2-3; D unresolved. There are 15 residues in the CDR3. Trimming stripped 1 base from V and 5 bases from J, with 13 bases between. Germline CDR1 reads SGHAT; CDR2 reads FQNNGV. CDR3 nucleotides: TGTGCCAGCAGCTTAGCAGAAATGGGTCGAGATACGCAGTATTTT. Amino acids: CASSLAEMGRDTQYF.

The genes are TRBV29-1 and TRBJ2-5; D remains unclear. V was pared by 8 bases and J by 1 base, with 8 bases between. Germline CDR1 SQVTM, CDR2 ANQGSEA. The CDR3 loop spans 11 amino acids. The CDR3 DNA sequence: TGCAGCCACGCCGTCCAAGAGACCCAGTACTTC. This translates into CSHAVQETQYF.

The rearrangement joins TRBV7-9 to TRBJ1-5; D is ambiguous. The V end was cut by 1 base, the J end by 9 bases, with 7 bases between. The CDR3 runs 12 residues. Germline assignment: CDR1 SEHNR and CDR2 FQNEAQ (reference sequence). The CDR3 sequence is CASSLGSLPQHF. The CDR3 coding sequence is TGTGCCAGCAGCTTAGGCTCCCTGCCCCAGCATTTT.

The J gene is TRBJ2-5, the V gene TRBV15; 12 nucleotides agree with TRBD2. The CDR3 sequence is 16 residues long. Unmatched junction bases numbered 3, after V lost 0 bases and J lost 4 bases. Germline V gene sequence: CDR1 LNHNV, CDR2 YYDKDF (reference sequence). The CDR3 loop reads CATSRDQGLAGETQYF. CDR3 DNA: TGTGCCACCAGCAGAGATCAGGGACTAGCGGGAGAGACCCAGTACTTC.

This chain joins TRBV30 and TRBJ2-2; D is uncertain. The germline gives CDR1 GTSNPN, CDR2 SVGIG (reference sequence). The V gene lost 2 bases and the J gene lost 7 bases, with 8 bases spanning the gap. The CDR3 extends over 12 amino acids. The CDR3 DNA reads as TGTGCCTGGAGTTGGGCCAACGGGGAGCTGTTTTTT. Its protein is CAWSWANGELFF.

The V call is TRBV5-1, the J call TRBJ2-3; 9 bases are shared with TRBD2. CDR1 is SGHRS and CDR2 is YFSETQ in the germline V gene. The V and J ends lost 0 bases and 3 bases, in that order; junction bases with no gene match: 2. CDR3 length equals 15 residues. The CDR3 spells CASSLVAGETDTQYF. CDR3 sequence (DNA): TGCGCCAGCAGCTTGGTAGCGGGGGAGACAGATACGCAGTATTTT. Looking up the rest from reference TRBV5-1 and TRBJ2-3 gives the full variable domain: KAGVTQTPRYLIKTRGQQVTLSCSPISGHRSVSWYQQTPGQGLQFLFEYFSETQRNKGNFPGRFSGRQFSNSRSEMNVSTLELGDSALYLCASSLVAGETDTQYFGPGTRLTVL.

The J gene is TRBJ2-4, the V gene TRBV6-1; 10 positions match TRBD1. V was pared by 6 bases and J by 9 bases, with 8 bases of the junction left unmatched. The CDR3 extends over 14 amino acids. CDR1 and CDR2 from the germline V gene are MNHNS and SASEGT. CDR3 DNA: TGTGCCAGCAGGGGGGACAGGGGTGTGGGCATTCAGTACTTC. Its translation is CASRGDRGVGIQYF.

This chain connects TRBV7-2 to TRBJ2-6; D is uncertain. CDR1 is SGHTA, CDR2 FQGNSA, per germline. There are 15 residues in the CDR3. The V and J ends lost 4 bases and 1 base respectively, with 8 bases between them. CDR3 amino acids: CASSSWGSGANVLTF. The CDR3 DNA sequence: TGTGCCAGCAGCTCTTGGGGATCTGGGGCCAACGTCCTGACTTTC.